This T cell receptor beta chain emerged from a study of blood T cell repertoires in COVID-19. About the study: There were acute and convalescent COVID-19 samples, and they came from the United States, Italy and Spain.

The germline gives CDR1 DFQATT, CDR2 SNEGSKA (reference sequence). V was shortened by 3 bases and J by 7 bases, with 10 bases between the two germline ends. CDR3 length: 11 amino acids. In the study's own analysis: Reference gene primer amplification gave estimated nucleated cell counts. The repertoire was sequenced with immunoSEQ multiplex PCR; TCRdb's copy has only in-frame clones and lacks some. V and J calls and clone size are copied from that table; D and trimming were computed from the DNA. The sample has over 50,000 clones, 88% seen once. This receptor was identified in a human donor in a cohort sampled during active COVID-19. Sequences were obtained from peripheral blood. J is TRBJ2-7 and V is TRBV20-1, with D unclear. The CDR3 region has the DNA TGCAGTGCTAGGGGCCCTGGGGAGCAGTACTTC. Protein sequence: CSARGPGEQYF.